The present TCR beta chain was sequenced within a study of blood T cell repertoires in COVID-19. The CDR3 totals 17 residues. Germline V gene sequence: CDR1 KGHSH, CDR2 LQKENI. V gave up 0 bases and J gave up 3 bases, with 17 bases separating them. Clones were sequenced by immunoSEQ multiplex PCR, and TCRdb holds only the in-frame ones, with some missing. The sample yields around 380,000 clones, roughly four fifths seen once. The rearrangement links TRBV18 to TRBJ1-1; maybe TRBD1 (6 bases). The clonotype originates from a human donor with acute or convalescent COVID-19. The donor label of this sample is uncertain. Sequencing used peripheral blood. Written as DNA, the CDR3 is TGTGCCAGCTCACCACCAACAGGGCTGGTGGCTTACACTGAAGCTTTCTTT. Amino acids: CASSPPTGLVAYTEAFF.